The 18 T cell receptor beta chains below all came from one sample that was sequenced in a study of blood T cell repertoires in COVID-19. Measured with immunoSEQ multiplex PCR; TCRdb has only the in-frame clones, and not every one. The table lists more than 250,000 clones, more than 75% of them singletons. The specimen was peripheral blood. Receptors originate from a man aged 50-59 years with active or convalescent COVID-19.

The chain combines TRBV7-9 with TRBJ1-2; D remains ambiguous. CDR3 length equals 14 residues. Germline V lookup: CDR1 SEHNR, CDR2 FQNEAQ (reference sequence). The V and J ends lost 5 bases and 0 bases respectively, with 10 bases between them. CDR3 in DNA: TGTGCCAGCAGCCGACTTGCAGCTAACTATGGCTACACCTTC. As protein: CASSRLAANYGYTF.

This chain links TRBV9 with TRBJ2-3, with 9 positions matching TRBD2. The ends lost 3 bases at V and 1 base at J; junction bases unmatched: 9. From germline, CDR1 is SGDLS and CDR2 YYNGEE. The CDR3 covers 17 residues. CDR3 sequence reads: CASSARLAEGRTDTQYF. The CDR3 region has the DNA TGTGCCAGCAGCGCGAGACTAGCGGAGGGACGCACAGATACGCAGTATTTT. Filled out from reference TRBV9 and TRBJ2-3, the complete variable domain reads DSGVTQTPKHLITATGQRVTLRCSPRSGDLSVYWYQQSLDQGLQFLIQYYNGEERAKGNILERFSAQQFPDLHSELNLSSLELGDSALYFCASSARLAEGRTDTQYFGPGTRLTVL.

This chain connects TRBV3-1 (or the pseudogene TRBV3-2) to TRBJ1-6; D ambiguous. V was cut by 4 bases and J by 0 bases, with 10 bases left in between. The length of the CDR3 is 16 residues. Germline CDR1 and CDR2: LGHDT and YNNKEL (reference sequence). The CDR3 DNA follows: TGTGCCAGCAGCCTCGGGGTAAGCTCCTATAATTCACCCCTCCACTTT. Its protein is CASSLGVSSYNSPLHF.

This chain connects TRBV12-3 or TRBV12-4 to TRBJ1-2, with 7 bases fitting TRBD1. This CDR3 has 13 residues. V lost 1 base to trimming and J lost 8 bases; unmatched junction nucleotides: 4. CDR3 sequence reads: CASSLEGARGYTF. The CDR3 region has the DNA TGTGCCAGCAGTTTAGAGGGGGCGCGCGGCTACACCTTC.

V and J are TRBV7-9 and TRBJ1-2, with 8 bases aligning to TRBD1. Germline loops: CDR1 SEHNR, CDR2 FQNEAQ (reference sequence). The J segment lost 6 bases and the V segment lost 2 bases, leaving 8 bases of the junction unmatched. The CDR3 runs 15 residues. CDR3 sequence reads: CASSLTESGGHGYTF. The CDR3 DNA reads as TGTGCCAGCAGCTTAACGGAGTCAGGGGGCCATGGCTACACCTTC.

This sequence joins TRBV15 and TRBJ1-2; 8 bases are a match to TRBD1. V was clipped by 5 bases and J by 6 bases; unmatched bases: 8. The CDR3 sequence is 14 residues long. Germline CDR1 and CDR2: LNHNV and YYDKDF (reference sequence). CDR3: CATSRGTGIHGYTF. The CDR3 DNA reads TGTGCCACCAGCCGCGGGACAGGCATCCATGGCTACACCTTC.

V usage is TRBV27 and J usage is TRBJ2-4; tentatively, D is TRBD2 (5 bases). The CDR3 length is 14 residues. V lost 6 bases and J 7 bases, leaving 16 bases between the germline ends. Germline V gives CDR1 MNHEY, CDR2 SMNVEV (reference sequence). The CDR3, as DNA: TGTGCCAGCAGATTTTTGGACGGAGGCAACATTCAGTACTTC. Its translation: CASRFLDGGNIQYF.

The V gene is TRBV9, the J gene TRBJ1-3, with 7 bases lining up with TRBD1. CDR3 size: 15 residues. Germline V gene data show CDR1 as SGDLS and CDR2 as YYNGEE. V dropped 4 bases and J dropped 2; count of bases not matched to a gene: 6. CDR3 in amino acids: CASSISQGTGNTIYF. For the CDR3, the DNA is TGTGCCAGCAGCATATCACAGGGGACTGGAAACACCATATATTTT.

The chain uses TRBV21-1 and TRBJ1-2; TRBD1, the D gene given by the table, was not confirmed from the DNA. TRBV21-1 represents a pseudogene. The CDR3 contains 16 residues. This chain's CDR3 is CASSATDRQGRYGYTF. As DNA, the CDR3 is TGTGCCAGCAGCGCCACCGATCGACAGGGACGGTATGGCTACACCTTC.

The V and J genes are TRBV2 and TRBJ1-6; D is undetermined. Trimming stripped 5 bases from V and 6 bases from J, with 5 bases between. Germline CDR1 SNHLY, CDR2 FYNNEI. The CDR3 consists of 12 residues. The CDR3 bases are TGTGCCAGCAGTCCGGGTAATTCACCCCTCCACTTT. It is translated as CASSPGNSPLHF. Full variable domain (outside the CDR3, taken from reference TRBV2 and TRBJ1-6): EPEVTQTPSHQVTQMGQEVILRCVPISNHLYFYWYRQILGQKVEFLVSFYNNEISEKSEIFDDQFSVERPDGSNFTLKIRSTKLEDSAMYFCASSPGNSPLHFGNGTRLTVT.

The CDR3 here is CASSLSGQGTDTQYF. Here the CDR3 DNA reads TGTGCCAGCAGCTTATCCGGACAGGGGACAGATACGCAGTATTTT. The chain has TRBV13 and TRBJ2-3, with 9 bases identical to TRBD1. This CDR3 is 15 amino acids long. The ends lost 2 bases at V and 3 bases at J; junction bases unmatched: 3. CDR1 is PRHDT and CDR2 is FYEKMQ in the germline V gene (reference sequence).

The genes are TRBV5-6 and TRBJ1-6, with 7 bases lining up with TRBD1. The CDR3 runs 14 residues. The trim removed 3 bases at V and 8 bases at J, leaving 5 bases unmatched. The germline V gene has CDR1 SGHDT and CDR2 YYEEEE. The CDR3 DNA sequence: TGTGCCAGCAGCTGGGGACAGAGGGATTCACCCCTCCACTTT. It yields the protein CASSWGQRDSPLHF.

The chain has TRBV19 and TRBJ2-6; 7 bases map to TRBD1. The CDR3 sequence is 18 residues long. Germline V gives CDR1 LNHDA, CDR2 SQIVND (reference sequence). The V gene end was trimmed by 0 bases and the J gene end by 4 bases; junction bases not matched to a gene: 9. CDR3 coding DNA: TGTGCCAGTAGTATAGACCCCCCTACAGGGGCCGGGGCCAACGTCCTGACTTTC. Amino acids: CASSIDPPTGAGANVLTF. Full variable domain (outside the CDR3, taken from reference TRBV19 and TRBJ2-6): DGGITQSPKYLFRKEGQNVTLSCEQNLNHDAMYWYRQDPGQGLRLIYYSQIVNDFQKGDIAEGYSVSREKKESFPLTVTSAQKNPTAFYLCASSIDPPTGAGANVLTFGAGSRLTVL.

This chain connects TRBV7-3 to TRBJ2-3, with 15 bases fitting TRBD2. Germline V lookup: CDR1 SGHTA, CDR2 FQGTGA. V shed 5 bases, J shed 3 bases, and the junction held 6 bases outside the gene matches. The CDR3 consists of 17 residues. CDR3 DNA: TGTGCCAGCAGCGAACAGGGACTAGCGGGGGGAACAGATACGCAGTATTTT. It codes for CASSEQGLAGGTDTQYF.

The gene calls are TRBV19 and TRBJ2-7; TRBD1 matches at 9 bases. Germline loops: CDR1 LNHDA, CDR2 SQIVND (reference sequence). The CDR3 is 12 residues long. Trimming at V came to 10 bases and at J to 5 bases, leaving 6 bases not matched to a gene. CDR3 loop: CATGQGRHEQYF. The CDR3 region has the DNA TGTGCCACCGGACAGGGGAGACACGAGCAGTACTTC. The variable domain in full, with the rest retrieved from reference TRBV19 and TRBJ2-7, is DGGITQSPKYLFRKEGQNVTLSCEQNLNHDAMYWYRQDPGQGLRLIYYSQIVNDFQKGDIAEGYSVSREKKESFPLTVTSAQKNPTAFYLCATGQGRHEQYFGPGTRLTVT.

This clone was observed a few times. The chain recombines TRBV7-8 with TRBJ2-4; D might be TRBD2 (6 bases). Germline values: CDR1 SGHVS, CDR2 FQNEAQ. V dropped 2 bases and J dropped 3 bases, with 20 bases sitting between them. The CDR3 consists of 18 residues. CDR3 DNA: TGTGCCAGCAGCTTATCGCTCCGGTTTGGGGGAGGCAAAAACATTCAGTACTTC. Residues: CASSLSLRFGGGKNIQYF.

This chain joins TRBV28 and TRBJ2-3, with 7 bases that match TRBD2. The CDR3 covers 14 residues. Germline loops: CDR1 MDHEN, CDR2 SYDVKM. V trimming: 5 bases; J trimming: 6 bases; junction bases outside the gene matches: 8. The CDR3 here is CASSNSGLGDTQYF. CDR3 nucleotide sequence: TGTGCCAGCAGTAATAGCGGGCTGGGCGATACGCAGTATTTT.

This chain links TRBV28 with TRBJ2-2; a weak D match, TRBD1 (6 bases). The CDR3 extends over 15 amino acids. Trimming removed 2 bases at V and 4 bases at J, with 11 bases between. From germline, CDR1 is MDHEN and CDR2 SYDVKM. CDR3 region: CASSLVRGSTGELFF. The DNA for the CDR3 is TGTGCCAGCAGTTTAGTCAGGGGATCCACCGGGGAGCTGTTTTTT. Complete variable domain (other parts from reference TRBV28 and TRBJ2-2): DVKVTQSSRYLVKRTGEKVFLECVQDMDHENMFWYRQDPGLGLRLIYFSYDVKMKEKGDIPEGYSVSREKKERFSLILESASTNQTSMYLCASSLVRGSTGELFFGEGSRLTVL.